The 19 T cell receptor beta chains given below trace back to one sample, sequenced in a study of blood T cell repertoires in COVID-19. Produced via immunoSEQ multiplex PCR; TCRdb's table is partial and in-frame only. The sample contains roughly 280,000 clones, about 86% of which appear only once. Source material: peripheral blood. Receptors originate from a young man with active or convalescent COVID-19.

This clone has only one observation. The chain combines TRBV29-1 with TRBJ2-7; possibly TRBD2 for D (7 bases). This CDR3 has 14 amino acids. V lost 7 bases to trimming and J lost 4 bases, with 20 bases between them. Germline assignment: CDR1 SQVTM and CDR2 ANQGSEA. The CDR3 protein is CSAARGGAHYEQYF. Written as DNA, the CDR3 is TGCAGCGCCGCGAGGGGGGGGGCCCATTACGAGCAGTACTTC.

A single count supports this clone. In nucleotides, the CDR3 is TGTGCCAGCAGTTCTCACCGGACAGGGCAAAAGGAGACCCAGTACTTC. Its protein product is CASSSHRTGQKETQYF. The genes are TRBV27 and TRBJ2-5, with 8 nucleotides matching TRBD1. Germline V lookup: CDR1 MNHEY, CDR2 SMNVEV (reference sequence). Trimming cost V 4 bases and J 5 bases; bases outside gene matches: 12. This CDR3 region has 16 residues.

V gene TRBV2 combines with J gene TRBJ2-5; 9 bases fit TRBD1. The CDR3 consists of 12 residues. CDR1 and CDR2 (germline): SNHLY, FYNNEI. After removal of 11 bases from V and 7 bases from J, the junction contained 8 bases not matched to a gene. The CDR3 region is CAGGTGRGTQYF. The CDR3 coding sequence is TGTGCCGGGGGGACAGGGAGAGGGACCCAGTACTTC. The full variable domain, with the rest looked up from reference TRBV2 and TRBJ2-5, is EPEVTQTPSHQVTQMGQEVILRCVPISNHLYFYWYRQILGQKVEFLVSFYNNEISEKSEIFDDQFSVERPDGSNFTLKIRSTKLEDSAMYFCAGGTGRGTQYFGPGTRLLVL.

The rearrangement links TRBV21-1 to TRBJ2-1; the table names TRBD1, a call not compared with the DNA. TRBV21-1 is labeled a pseudogene. This CDR3 spans 15 amino acids. CDR3 residues: CASSNRGRSYNEQFF. The CDR3 region has the DNA TGTGCCAGCAGCAACAGGGGTCGGTCCTACAATGAGCAGTTCTTC.

The chain combines TRBV6-5 with TRBJ2-7; 7 nucleotides line up with TRBD2. Looked up from germline, CDR1 is MNHEY and CDR2 is SVGAGI. The CDR3 has 13 amino acids. Trimming at V came to 8 bases and at J to 3 bases, leaving 7 bases not matched to a gene. The CDR3 DNA reads as TGTGCCAGCCGGAGGGACTACCACTACGAGCAGTACTTC. Translated, it gives CASRRDYHYEQYF.

V is TRBV2 and J is TRBJ1-6; the D is unclear. Germline CDR1 SNHLY, CDR2 FYNNEI. V lost 3 bases and J 7 bases, leaving 13 bases between the germline ends. This CDR3 region has 15 residues. CDR3 DNA: TGTGCCAGCAGTGAGTGGTCCCCGGGGAATTCACCCCTCCACTTT. As protein: CASSEWSPGNSPLHF.

This chain connects TRBV29-1 to TRBJ1-1; TRBD1 might be the D (6 bases). Trimming took off 8 bases at V and 1 base at J, with 14 bases between the two ends. Germline CDR1 SQVTM, CDR2 ANQGSEA. This CDR3 has 13 residues. CDR3 nucleotides: TGCAGCTCTTATCGAGGGGGGAACACTGAAGCTTTCTTT. Encoded protein: CSSYRGGNTEAFF.

The chain couples TRBV5-5 to TRBJ2-2, with 11 positions matching TRBD1. CDR3 size: 15 residues. V shed 4 bases, J shed 6 bases, and the junction held 5 bases outside the gene matches. Germline V gives CDR1 SGHKS, CDR2 YYEKEE (reference sequence). Written as DNA, the CDR3 is TGTGCCAGCAGCCTAGGACAGGGGGCGGCCGGGGAGCTGTTTTTT. It is translated as CASSLGQGAAGELFF.

The chain is built from TRBV9 and TRBJ2-1; 7 bases line up with TRBD1. The CDR3 is made up of 17 amino acids. V lost 3 bases to trimming and J lost 0 bases; unmatched junction nucleotides: 9. Germline values: CDR1 SGDLS, CDR2 YYNGEE. As DNA, the CDR3 is TGTGCCAGCAGCGCACAGACAGGGAGTAGCTCCTACAATGAGCAGTTCTTC. It specifies CASSAQTGSSSYNEQFF.

The CDR3: CASSYWRRGSGTEAFF. The CDR3 DNA is TGTGCCAGCAGTTACTGGCGCAGGGGATCGGGGACTGAAGCTTTCTTT. The chain joins TRBV6-5 to TRBJ1-1; perhaps TRBD1 as D (6 bases). CDR1 and CDR2 from the germline V gene are MNHEY and SVGAGI. The germline V and J ends were trimmed by 1 base and 5 bases, with 17 bases remaining between them. The CDR3 runs 16 residues.

V gene TRBV6-5 combines with J gene TRBJ2-3; maybe TRBD2 (7 bases). The ends were cut back, 7 bases at V and 8 bases at J, with 16 bases in the middle. CDR1 and CDR2 (germline): MNHEY, SVGAGI. There are 13 residues in the CDR3. The CDR3 reads CASITLGGPTQYF. CDR3 DNA sequence: TGTGCCAGCATTACCCTCGGGGGGCCTACGCAGTATTTT.

The chain recombines TRBV2 with TRBJ2-7; tentative D call: TRBD1 (6 bases). CDR3 length: 11 amino acids. The V end was cut by 8 bases, the J end by 2 bases, with 7 bases between. CDR1 is SNHLY, CDR2 FYNNEI, per germline. The CDR3 loop reads CASDRTYEQYF. As DNA, the CDR3 is TGTGCCAGCGACAGGACCTACGAGCAGTACTTC.

The rearrangement links TRBV2 to TRBJ1-5, with TRBD1 identical over 7 bases. The CDR3 has 15 amino acids. Trimming cost V 6 bases and J 6 bases; bases outside gene matches: 11. Germline CDR1 SNHLY, CDR2 FYNNEI. The CDR3 coding sequence is TGTGCCAGCAGGGCGCAAGGACAGGCGCTTCAGCCCCAGCATTTT. Amino acid sequence: CASRAQGQALQPQHF.

The CDR3 DNA reads as TGTGCCAGTAGTATACTGGGGAGTGGCACTGAAGCTTTCTTT. Translation gives CASSILGSGTEAFF. The chain uses TRBV19 and TRBJ1-1; no clear D. V was trimmed by 2 bases and J by 4 bases, leaving 11 bases between them. Germline lookup yields CDR1 LNHDA and CDR2 SQIVND (reference sequence). The CDR3 runs 14 residues.

This rearrangement joins TRBV7-9 to TRBJ1-3; D remains ambiguous. Germline lookup yields CDR1 SEHNR and CDR2 FQNEAQ (reference sequence). V was clipped by 2 bases and J by 2 bases, with 16 bases between them. This CDR3 region has 17 residues. CDR3 sequence (DNA): TGTGCCAGCAGCTTATCTGCGGGGAGAGGGACTGGAAACACCATATATTTT. Its protein is CASSLSAGRGTGNTIYF.

This rearrangement joins TRBV7-3 to TRBJ2-2; the match to TRBD1 covers 9 bases. Germline CDR1 SGHTA, CDR2 FQGTGA. Losses at the gene ends were 0 bases for V and 7 bases for J; bases not matched to a gene: 9. The CDR3 totals 17 residues. CDR3 DNA: TGTGCCAGCAGCTTAACTGGAGGACAGGGGACGGGCGGGGAGCTGTTTTTT. Translating gives CASSLTGGQGTGGELFF.

The chain has TRBV25-1 and TRBJ2-2, with 7 nucleotides matching TRBD1. V shed 4 bases and J 5 bases; nucleotides not matched to a gene: 7. CDR1 and CDR2 (germline): MGHDK, SYGVNS. CDR3 length: 15 residues. CDR3 coding DNA: TGTGCCAGCAGTGCAACGGGACAGCCAACCGGGGAGCTGTTTTTT. It specifies CASSATGQPTGELFF.

The chain is built from TRBV3-1 (or the pseudogene TRBV3-2) and TRBJ1-1; D is unresolved. V was trimmed by 0 bases and J by 0 bases, leaving 8 bases between them. CDR1 and CDR2 (germline): LGHDT, YNNKEL (reference sequence). This CDR3 is 15 amino acids long. CDR3 region: CASSQESVMNTEAFF. In DNA form, the CDR3 reads TGTGCCAGCAGCCAAGAGAGCGTTATGAACACTGAAGCTTTCTTT.

The V call is TRBV24-1, the J call TRBJ2-3; 9 nucleotides line up with TRBD2. CDR1 is KGHDR and CDR2 is SFDVKD in the germline V gene. V was clipped by 4 bases and J by 4 bases; unmatched bases: 8. The CDR3 extends over 16 amino acids. The CDR3 reads CATSDYGLAIPDTQYF. The CDR3 bases are TGTGCCACCAGTGACTATGGACTAGCGATTCCAGATACGCAGTATTTT.